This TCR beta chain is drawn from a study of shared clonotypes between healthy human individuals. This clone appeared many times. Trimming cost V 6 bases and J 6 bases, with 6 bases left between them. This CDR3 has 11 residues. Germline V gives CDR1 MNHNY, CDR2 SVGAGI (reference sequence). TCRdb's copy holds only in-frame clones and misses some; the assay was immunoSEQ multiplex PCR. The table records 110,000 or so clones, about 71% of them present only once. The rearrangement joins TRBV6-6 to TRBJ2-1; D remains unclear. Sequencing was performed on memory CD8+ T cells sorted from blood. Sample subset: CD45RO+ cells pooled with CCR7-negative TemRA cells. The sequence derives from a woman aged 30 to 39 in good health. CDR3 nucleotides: TGTGCCAGCAGGGCCCTCAATGAGCAGTTCTTC. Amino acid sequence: CASRALNEQFF.